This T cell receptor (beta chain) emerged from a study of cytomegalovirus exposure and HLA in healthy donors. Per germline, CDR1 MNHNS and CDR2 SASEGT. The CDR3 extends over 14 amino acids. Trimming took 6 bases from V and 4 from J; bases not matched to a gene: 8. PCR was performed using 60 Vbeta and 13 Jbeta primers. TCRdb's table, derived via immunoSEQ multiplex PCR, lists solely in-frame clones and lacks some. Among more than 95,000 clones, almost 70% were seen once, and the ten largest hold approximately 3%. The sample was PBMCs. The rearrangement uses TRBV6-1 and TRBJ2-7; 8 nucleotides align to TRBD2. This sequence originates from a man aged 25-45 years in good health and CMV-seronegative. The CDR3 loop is CASRIREGRYEQYF. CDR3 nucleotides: TGTGCCAGCAGGATTCGGGAGGGGAGATACGAGCAGTACTTC.